The rows below give T cell receptor beta chains drawn from one sample of a study of T cell responses to AZD1222 COVID-19 vaccine. Libraries were prepared by immunoSEQ multiplex PCR; TCRdb keeps only in-frame clonotypes and omits some of them. The sample yields around 270,000 clones, 90% to 95% seen once. The source material was peripheral blood, sampled 28 days after the second AZD1222 dose. The receptors derive from an adult who received the AZD1222 COVID-19 vaccine. The CDR3 runs from the conserved cysteine through the conserved F or W. The order of the fields is J gene, V gene, CDR3 protein.

>TRBJ2-7|TRBV7-2
CASSLTWRGSYEQYF
>TRBJ2-3|TRBV7-2
CASSLAGWGARTDTQYF
>TRBJ2-3|TRBV10-3
CAISESRTGDTDTQYF
>TRBJ2-7|TRBV5-5
CASSYPRDSLYEQYF
>TRBJ2-5|TRBV7-6
CASSFGGQGGETQYF
>TRBJ1-1|TRBV4-1
CASSQVAGRRTEAFF
>TRBJ1-6|TRBV9
CASSQRGYNSPLHF
>TRBJ1-2|TRBV12-3/TRBV12-4
CASKKGQGYGYTF
>TRBJ1-2|TRBV2
CASRSKTPTVSDYGYTF
>TRBJ2-1|TRBV9
CASSGGLASYNEQFF
>TRBJ1-2|TRBV6-5
CASSRQGRTYGYTF
>TRBJ2-1|TRBV7-2
CASSFEAGAYNEQFF
>TRBJ2-3|TRBV6-5
CASSLRDTDSDTQYF
>TRBJ2-6|TRBV20-1
CSASPVAGANVLTF
>TRBJ1-6|TRBV3-1/TRBV3-2
CASSQGRVSPLHF
>TRBJ2-4|TRBV7-9
CASSRVRGLAKNIQYF
>TRBJ1-6|TRBV5-1
CASSSGRLSNSPLHF
>TRBJ2-2|TRBV21-1
CASSKYRGPVPTHTGELFF
>TRBJ2-1|TRBV2
CASSEGLAGYNEQFF
>TRBJ1-5|TRBV2
CASSGGVGNQPQHF
>TRBJ1-2|TRBV9
CASSVGDSGGYGYTF
>TRBJ2-1|TRBV29-1
CSVDGVAGGPTQFF
>TRBJ1-1|TRBV29-1
CSVGVRQGNTEAFF
>TRBJ2-4|TRBV12-3/TRBV12-4
CASSSRGQPIQYF
>TRBJ2-2|TRBV9
CASSVAAGVNTGELFF
>TRBJ2-7|TRBV5-1
CASSFPDSNEQYF
>TRBJ2-3|TRBV2
CASSSESGWADTQYF
>TRBJ1-6|TRBV6-5
CASNQEYNSPLHF
>TRBJ2-2|TRBV5-1
CASSHIGQTNTGELFF
>TRBJ2-7|TRBV14
CASSLQGNYEQYF
>TRBJ2-3|TRBV5-1
CASRTSGSDTQYF
>TRBJ2-5|TRBV7-2
CASSLDPRETQYF
>TRBJ2-5|TRBV7-9
CASSSRTGARSETQYF
>TRBJ2-3|TRBV28
CASASTSGTQYF
>TRBJ1-6|TRBV5-1
CASSGGPSNSPLHF
>TRBJ2-5|TRBV29-1
CSVLSGYPQETQYF
>TRBJ1-1|TRBV28
CASSPRSGWTEAFF
>TRBJ2-2|TRBV6-4
CASSDSGPAGTGELFF
>TRBJ2-1|TRBV2
CASGREGSGNEQFF
>TRBJ2-7|TRBV3-1/TRBV3-2
CASSQDQRTFSYEQYF
>TRBJ1-5|TRBV2
CASSPDREYSNQPQHF
>TRBJ1-2|TRBV27
CASSRRGRDYGYTF
>TRBJ2-3|TRBV7-2
CARLGGGRGTDTQYF
>TRBJ1-3|TRBV3-1/TRBV3-2
CAARRGSSGNTIYF
>TRBJ2-1|TRBV20-1
CSASTSAVESSYNEQFF
>TRBJ1-2|TRBV28
CASSLGDWGYTF
>TRBJ1-1|TRBV18
CASSRLFATEAFF
>TRBJ1-5|TRBV15
CATSRGGGSNQPQHF
>TRBJ1-2|TRBV27
CASGTGDYGYTF
>TRBJ2-3|TRBV19
CASSAPSGTDTQYF
>TRBJ2-3|TRBV7-3
CASSLGEVGDTQYF
>TRBJ1-2|TRBV27
CASSPSGALYYGYTF
>TRBJ2-3|TRBV21-1
CASTTSADTQYF
>TRBJ1-5|TRBV6-4
CASSTHSNQPQHF
>TRBJ2-2|TRBV20-1
CSAREGGELFF
>TRBJ1-1|TRBV5-8
CASRVPQMNTEAFF
>TRBJ2-3|TRBV7-9
CASTPGGGTDTQYF
>TRBJ2-7|TRBV28
CASTPTGEVYEQYF
>TRBJ1-3|TRBV12-3/TRBV12-4
CASSLTSGNTIYF
>TRBJ1-2|TRBV19
CASSQGQRPYGYTF